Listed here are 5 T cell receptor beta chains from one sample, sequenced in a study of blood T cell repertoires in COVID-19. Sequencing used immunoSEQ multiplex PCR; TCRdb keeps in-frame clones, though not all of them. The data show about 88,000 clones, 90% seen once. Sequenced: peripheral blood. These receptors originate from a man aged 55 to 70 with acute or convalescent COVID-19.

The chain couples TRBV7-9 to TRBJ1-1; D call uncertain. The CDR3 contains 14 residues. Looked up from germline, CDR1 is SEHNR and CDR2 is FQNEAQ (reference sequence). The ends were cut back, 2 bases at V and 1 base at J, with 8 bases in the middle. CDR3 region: CASSLFSGNTEAFF. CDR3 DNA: TGTGCCAGCAGCTTATTTTCAGGGAACACTGAAGCTTTCTTT.

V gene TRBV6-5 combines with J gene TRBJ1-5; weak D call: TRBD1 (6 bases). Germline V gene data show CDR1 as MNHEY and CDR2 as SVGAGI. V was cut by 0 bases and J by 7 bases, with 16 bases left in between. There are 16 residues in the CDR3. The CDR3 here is CASSYSRPGAEQPQHF. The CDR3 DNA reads TGTGCCAGCAGTTACTCTCGGCCAGGGGCGGAACAGCCCCAGCATTTT.

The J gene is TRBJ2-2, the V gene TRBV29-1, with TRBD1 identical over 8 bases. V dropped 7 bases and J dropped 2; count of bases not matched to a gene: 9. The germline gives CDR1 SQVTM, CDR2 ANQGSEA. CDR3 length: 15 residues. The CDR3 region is CSARAGTGNTGELFF. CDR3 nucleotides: TGCAGCGCCCGGGCCGGGACAGGTAACACCGGGGAGCTGTTTTTT.

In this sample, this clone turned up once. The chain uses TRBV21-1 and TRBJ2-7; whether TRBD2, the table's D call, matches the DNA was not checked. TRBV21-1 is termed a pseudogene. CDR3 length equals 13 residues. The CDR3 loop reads CASTLGGIYEQYF. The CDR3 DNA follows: TGTGCCAGCACCCTGGGGGGAATTTACGAGCAGTACTTC.

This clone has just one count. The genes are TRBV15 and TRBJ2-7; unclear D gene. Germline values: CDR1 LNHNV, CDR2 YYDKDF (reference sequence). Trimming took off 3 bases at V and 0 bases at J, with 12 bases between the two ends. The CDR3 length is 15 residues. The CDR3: CATSSYPSSSYEQYF. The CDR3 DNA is TGTGCCACCAGCAGTTATCCGTCGAGCTCCTACGAGCAGTACTTC.